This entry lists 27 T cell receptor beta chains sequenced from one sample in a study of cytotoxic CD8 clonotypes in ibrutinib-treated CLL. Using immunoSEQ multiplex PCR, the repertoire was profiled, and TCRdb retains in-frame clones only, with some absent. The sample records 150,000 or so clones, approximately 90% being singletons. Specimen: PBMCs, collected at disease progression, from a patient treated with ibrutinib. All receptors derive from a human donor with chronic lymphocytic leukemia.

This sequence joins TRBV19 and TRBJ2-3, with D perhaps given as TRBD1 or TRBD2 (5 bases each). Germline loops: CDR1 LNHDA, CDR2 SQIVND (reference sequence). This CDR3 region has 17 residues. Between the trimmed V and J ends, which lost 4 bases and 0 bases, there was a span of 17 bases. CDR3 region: CASSKDGTSTSTDTQYF. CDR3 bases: TGTGCCAGTAGTAAGGATGGGACCTCTACTAGCACAGATACGCAGTATTTT.

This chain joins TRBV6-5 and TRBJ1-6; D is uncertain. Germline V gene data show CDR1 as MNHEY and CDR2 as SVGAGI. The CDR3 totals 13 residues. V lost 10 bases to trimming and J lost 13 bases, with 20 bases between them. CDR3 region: CATRGFLLGPLHF. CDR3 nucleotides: TGTGCCACCCGCGGGTTTCTCCTCGGGCCCCTCCACTTT.

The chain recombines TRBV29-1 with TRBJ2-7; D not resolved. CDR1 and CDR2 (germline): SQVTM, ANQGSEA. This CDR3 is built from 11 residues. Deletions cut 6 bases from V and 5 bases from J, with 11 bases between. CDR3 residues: CSVRMVHEQYF. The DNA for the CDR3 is TGCAGCGTCCGAATGGTCCACGAGCAGTACTTC.

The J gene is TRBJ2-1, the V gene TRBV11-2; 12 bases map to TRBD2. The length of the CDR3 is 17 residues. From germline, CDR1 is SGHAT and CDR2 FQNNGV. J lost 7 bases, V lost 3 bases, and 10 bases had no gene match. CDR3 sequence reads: CASSFRLAGVSVNEQFF. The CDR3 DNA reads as TGTGCCAGCAGCTTTCGACTAGCGGGAGTTAGTGTAAATGAGCAGTTCTTC.

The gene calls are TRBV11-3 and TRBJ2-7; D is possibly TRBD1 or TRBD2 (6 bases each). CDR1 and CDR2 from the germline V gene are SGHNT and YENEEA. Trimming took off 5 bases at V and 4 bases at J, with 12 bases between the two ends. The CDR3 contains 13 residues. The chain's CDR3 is CASSPGAPYEQYF. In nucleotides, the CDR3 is TGTGCCAGCAGCCCGGGGGCTCCATACGAGCAGTACTTC. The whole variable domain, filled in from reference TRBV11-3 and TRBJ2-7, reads EAGVVQSPRYKIIEKKQPVAFWCNPISGHNTLYWYLQNLGQGPELLIRYENEEAVDDSQLPKDRFSAERLKGVDSTLKIQPAELGDSAVYLCASSPGAPYEQYFGPGTRLTVT.

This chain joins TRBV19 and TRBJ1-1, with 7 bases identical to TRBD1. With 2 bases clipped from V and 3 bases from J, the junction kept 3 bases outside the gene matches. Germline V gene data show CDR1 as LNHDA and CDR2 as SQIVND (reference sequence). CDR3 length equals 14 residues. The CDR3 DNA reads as TGTGCCAGTAGTATACGCAGGGGGTACACTGAAGCTTTCTTT. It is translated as CASSIRRGYTEAFF. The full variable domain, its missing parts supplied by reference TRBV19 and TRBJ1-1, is DGGITQSPKYLFRKEGQNVTLSCEQNLNHDAMYWYRQDPGQGLRLIYYSQIVNDFQKGDIAEGYSVSREKKESFPLTVTSAQKNPTAFYLCASSIRRGYTEAFFGQGTRLTVV.

CDR3 nucleotide sequence: TGTGCCAGCAGCTTAGGTGACAGTTGGGGGCTGATCGACACTGAAGCTTTCTTT. Translation: CASSLGDSWGLIDTEAFF. This sequence joins TRBV11-2 and TRBJ1-1; possible D gene TRBD1, 6 bases. V was pared by 1 base and J by 3 bases, with 21 bases between. Germline loops: CDR1 SGHAT, CDR2 FQNNGV. There are 18 residues in the CDR3.

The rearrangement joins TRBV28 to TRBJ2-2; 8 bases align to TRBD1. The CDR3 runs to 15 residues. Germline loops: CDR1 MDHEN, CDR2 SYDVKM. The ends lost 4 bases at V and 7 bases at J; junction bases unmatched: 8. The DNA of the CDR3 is TGTGCCAGCAGTTACCCAGGGGGCCAAGGCGGGGAGCTGTTTTTT. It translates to CASSYPGGQGGELFF.

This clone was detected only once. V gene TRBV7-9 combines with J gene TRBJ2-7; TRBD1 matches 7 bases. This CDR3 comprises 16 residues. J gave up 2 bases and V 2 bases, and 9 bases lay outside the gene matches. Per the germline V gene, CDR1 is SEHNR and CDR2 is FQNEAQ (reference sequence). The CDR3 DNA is TGTGCCAGCAGCTTAAGTAGGGGGCGCGTCGCCTACGAGCAGTACTTC. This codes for CASSLSRGRVAYEQYF.

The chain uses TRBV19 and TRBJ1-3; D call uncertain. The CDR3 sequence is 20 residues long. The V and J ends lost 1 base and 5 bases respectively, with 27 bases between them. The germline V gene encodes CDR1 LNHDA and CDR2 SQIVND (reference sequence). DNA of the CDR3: TGTGCCAGTAGTATAGTGTCACCCCTCAAACACGGAGAGAGGAGAAACACCATATATTTT. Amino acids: CASSIVSPLKHGERRNTIYF. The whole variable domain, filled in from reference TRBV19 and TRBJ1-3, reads DGGITQSPKYLFRKEGQNVTLSCEQNLNHDAMYWYRQDPGQGLRLIYYSQIVNDFQKGDIAEGYSVSREKKESFPLTVTSAQKNPTAFYLCASSIVSPLKHGERRNTIYFGEGSWLTVV.

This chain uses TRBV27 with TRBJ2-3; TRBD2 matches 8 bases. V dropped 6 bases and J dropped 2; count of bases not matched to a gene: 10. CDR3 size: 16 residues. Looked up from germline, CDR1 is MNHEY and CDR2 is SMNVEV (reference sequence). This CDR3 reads CASRPRLARHTDTQYF. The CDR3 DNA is TGTGCCAGCAGGCCCCGACTAGCGCGTCACACAGATACGCAGTATTTT.

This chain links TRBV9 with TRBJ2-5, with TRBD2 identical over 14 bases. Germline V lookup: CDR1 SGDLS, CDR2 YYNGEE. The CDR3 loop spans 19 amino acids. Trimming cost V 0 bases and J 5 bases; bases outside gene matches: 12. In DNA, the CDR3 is TGTGCCAGCAGCGTAGAGGGACTAGCGGGAGAGATTAGTTCCGAGACCCAGTACTTC. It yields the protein CASSVEGLAGEISSETQYF. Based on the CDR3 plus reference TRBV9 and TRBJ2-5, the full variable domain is DSGVTQTPKHLITATGQRVTLRCSPRSGDLSVYWYQQSLDQGLQFLIQYYNGEERAKGNILERFSAQQFPDLHSELNLSSLELGDSALYFCASSVEGLAGEISSETQYFGPGTRLLVL.

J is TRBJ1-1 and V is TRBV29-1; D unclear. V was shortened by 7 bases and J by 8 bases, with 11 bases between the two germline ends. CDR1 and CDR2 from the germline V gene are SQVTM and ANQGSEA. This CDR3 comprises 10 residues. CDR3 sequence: CSAQTREAFF. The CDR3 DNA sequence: TGCAGCGCACAGACAAGGGAAGCTTTCTTT. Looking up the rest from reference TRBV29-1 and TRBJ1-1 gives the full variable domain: SAVISQKPSRDICQRGTSLTIQCQVDSQVTMMFWYRQQPGQSLTLIATANQGSEATYESGFVIDKFPISRPNLTFSTLTVSNMSPEDSSIYLCSAQTREAFFGQGTRLTVV.

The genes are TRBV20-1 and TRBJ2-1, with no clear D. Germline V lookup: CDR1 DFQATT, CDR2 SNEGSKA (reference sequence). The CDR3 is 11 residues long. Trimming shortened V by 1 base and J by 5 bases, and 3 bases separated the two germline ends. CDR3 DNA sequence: TGCAGTGCTAGAGCAGACAATGAGCAGTTCTTC. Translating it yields CSARADNEQFF.

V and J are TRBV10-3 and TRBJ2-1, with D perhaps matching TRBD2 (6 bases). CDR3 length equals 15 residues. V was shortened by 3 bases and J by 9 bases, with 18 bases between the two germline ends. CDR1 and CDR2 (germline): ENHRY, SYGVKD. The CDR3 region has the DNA TGTGCCATCAGTGACGAGGGCGGGAACCAGGGTGAGCAGTTCTTC. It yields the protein CAISDEGGNQGEQFF.

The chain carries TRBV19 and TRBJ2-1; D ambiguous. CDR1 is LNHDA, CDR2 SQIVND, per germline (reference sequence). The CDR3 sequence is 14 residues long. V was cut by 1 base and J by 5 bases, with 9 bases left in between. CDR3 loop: CASSIGAANNEQFF. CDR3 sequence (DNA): TGTGCCAGTAGTATAGGTGCAGCAAACAATGAGCAGTTCTTC.

Here the CDR3 DNA reads TGCGCCAGCAGCAACCCGGGGCTACCCAGCTCCTACGAGCAGTACTTC. This translates into CASSNPGLPSSYEQYF. V and J are TRBV4-1 and TRBJ2-7, with D possibly being TRBD1 or TRBD2 (5 bases each). Germline V lookup: CDR1 MGHRA, CDR2 YSYEKL. V was shortened by 5 bases and J by 0 bases, with 17 bases between the two germline ends. This CDR3 is 16 amino acids long.

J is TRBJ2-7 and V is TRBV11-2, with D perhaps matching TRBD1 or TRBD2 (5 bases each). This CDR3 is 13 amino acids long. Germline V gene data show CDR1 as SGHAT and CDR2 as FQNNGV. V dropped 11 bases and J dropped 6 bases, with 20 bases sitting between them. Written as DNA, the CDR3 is TGTGCCGGCTCCCTCGGGGCGGAATCCGAGCAGTACTTC. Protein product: CAGSLGAESEQYF.

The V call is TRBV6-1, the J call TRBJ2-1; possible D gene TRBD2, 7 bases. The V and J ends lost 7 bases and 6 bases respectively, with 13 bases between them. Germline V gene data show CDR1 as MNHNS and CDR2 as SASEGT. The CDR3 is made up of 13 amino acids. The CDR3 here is CASTWGGANEQFF. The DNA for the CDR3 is TGTGCCAGCACATGGGGGGGGGCCAATGAGCAGTTCTTC.

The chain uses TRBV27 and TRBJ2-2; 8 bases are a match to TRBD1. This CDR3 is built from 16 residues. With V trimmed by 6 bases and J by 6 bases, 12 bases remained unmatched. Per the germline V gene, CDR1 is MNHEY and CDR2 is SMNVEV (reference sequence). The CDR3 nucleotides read TGTGCCAGCAGATCCAACAGGGGGAGGTTGGCCGGGGAGCTGTTTTTT. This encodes CASRSNRGRLAGELFF.

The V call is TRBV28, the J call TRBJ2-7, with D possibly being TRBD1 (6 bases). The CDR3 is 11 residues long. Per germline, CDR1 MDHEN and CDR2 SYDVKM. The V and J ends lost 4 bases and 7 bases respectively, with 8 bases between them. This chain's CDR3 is CASSYQGEQYF. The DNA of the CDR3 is TGTGCCAGCAGTTATCAGGGGGAGCAGTACTTC.

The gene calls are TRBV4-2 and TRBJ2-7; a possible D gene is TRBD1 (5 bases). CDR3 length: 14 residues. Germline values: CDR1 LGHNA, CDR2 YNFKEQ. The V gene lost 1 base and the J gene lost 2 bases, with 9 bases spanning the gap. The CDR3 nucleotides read TGTGCCAGCAGCCAAGTAGGGGTTACCTACGAGCAGTACTTC. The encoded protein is CASSQVGVTYEQYF.

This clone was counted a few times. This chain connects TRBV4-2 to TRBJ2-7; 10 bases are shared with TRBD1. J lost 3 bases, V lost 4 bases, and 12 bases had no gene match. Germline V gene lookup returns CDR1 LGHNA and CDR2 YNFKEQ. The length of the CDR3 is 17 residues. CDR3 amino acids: CASSLGGGTGVVYEQYF. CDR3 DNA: TGTGCCAGCAGCCTAGGCGGCGGGACAGGGGTTGTCTACGAGCAGTACTTC.

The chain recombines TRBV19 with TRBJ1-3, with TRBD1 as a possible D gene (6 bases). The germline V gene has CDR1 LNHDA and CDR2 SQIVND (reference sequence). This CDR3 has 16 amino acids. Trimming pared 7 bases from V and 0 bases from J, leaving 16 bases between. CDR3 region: CASNKRGGGSGNTIYF. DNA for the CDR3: TGTGCCAGTAACAAAAGGGGAGGGGGCTCTGGAAACACCATATATTTT.

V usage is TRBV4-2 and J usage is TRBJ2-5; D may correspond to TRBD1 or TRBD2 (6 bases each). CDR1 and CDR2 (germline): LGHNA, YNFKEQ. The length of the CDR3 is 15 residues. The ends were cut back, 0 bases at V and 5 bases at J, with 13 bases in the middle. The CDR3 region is CASSQEGGRFETQYF. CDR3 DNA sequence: TGTGCCAGCAGCCAAGAAGGGGGGAGGTTCGAGACCCAGTACTTC.

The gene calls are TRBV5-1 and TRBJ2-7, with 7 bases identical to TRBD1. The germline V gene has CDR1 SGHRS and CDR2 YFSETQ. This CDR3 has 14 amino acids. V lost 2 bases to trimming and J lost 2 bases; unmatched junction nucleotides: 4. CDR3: CASSLTTGAYEQYF. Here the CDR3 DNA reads TGCGCCAGCAGCTTAACTACAGGGGCCTACGAGCAGTACTTC.

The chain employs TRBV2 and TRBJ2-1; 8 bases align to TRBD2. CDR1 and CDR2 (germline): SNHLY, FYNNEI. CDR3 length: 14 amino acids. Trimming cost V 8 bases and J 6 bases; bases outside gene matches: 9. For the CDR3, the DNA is TGTGCCAGCCTCTTCCGGGAGGGCCGCAATGAGCAGTTCTTC. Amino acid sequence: CASLFREGRNEQFF.